Given below is one T cell receptor (beta chain) in context. Its antigen is unknown. The sample originates from a study of long-term antiretroviral therapy in people with HIV. Overall study: The oldest specimens predate the 2015 immediate-ART recommendation by about a decade.

Investigators performed immunoSEQ version v3.0 at survey level. Generated by immunoSEQ multiplex PCR, the TCRdb table keeps only in-frame clones and is missing some. The sample lists tens of thousands of clones, 95% occurring once. Germline-derived CDR1 and CDR2 are SGHTA and FQGNSA. Trimming removed 2 bases at V and 7 bases at J, with 15 bases between. This CDR3 contains 14 residues. Study-wide results and limits: Blood, drawn from the mid-2000s to the late 2010s, may reflect older ART regimens. Dominant in the repertoire at all time points were clones expanded before ART. Transplant-donor-level diversity was not reached after ART, though diversity increased.

The sequence was collected from a young man with HIV. Sequencing used unsorted PBMCs, obtained 5.3 years after starting antiretroviral therapy. The chain uses TRBV7-2 and TRBJ2-7; either TRBD1 or TRBD2 may fit D (5 bases each). The CDR3 loop reads CASSLPGTPWEQYF. DNA for the CDR3: TGTGCCAGCAGCTTACCCGGGACGCCATGGGAGCAGTACTTC.